This note documents a single T cell receptor (beta chain) sequence. The data were taken from a study of T cell changes during pregnancy in multiple sclerosis. The method was immunoSEQ multiplex PCR; TCRdb's version includes in-frame clones alone and lacks a portion of them. The sample contains tens of thousands of clones, 94% of which appear only once. The V end was cut by 7 bases, the J end by 4 bases, with 20 bases between. There are 15 residues in the CDR3. The germline V gene has CDR1 WSHSY and CDR2 SAAADI. Material: CD8+ T cells from peripheral blood mononuclear cells, obtained in the third trimester of pregnancy. The chain has TRBV10-2 and TRBJ2-7; D may be TRBD1 (6 bases). The sequence was obtained from a female donor with multiple sclerosis, enrolled in a pregnancy study. CDR3: CASIEGGVGLYEQYF. The CDR3, as DNA: TGCGCCAGCATCGAAGGGGGAGTAGGGCTATACGAGCAGTACTTC.